This T cell receptor (beta chain) is drawn from a study of blood T cell repertoires in COVID-19. Study as a whole: COVID-19 samples from acute and convalescent phases originated in the United States, Italy and Spain. The cDNA or gDNA used as material had been derived from T cells, B-cell-depleted T cells, or PBMCs.

Patients in Seattle were enrolled during active infection, then followed longitudinally. The CDR3 consists of 15 residues. Deletions cut 3 bases from V and 0 bases from J, with 8 bases between. Germline V gene data show CDR1 as KGHSH and CDR2 as LQKENI. Per the original methods: The authors estimated nucleated cell counts from reference gene primer amplification. Generated by immunoSEQ multiplex PCR, the TCRdb table keeps only in-frame clones and is missing some. V and J calls and clone size are those listed in that table; D and trimming were worked out from the DNA. The sample records around 250,000 clones, 75% to 90% being singletons.

V gene TRBV18 combines with J gene TRBJ2-2, with D possibly matching TRBD2 (5 bases). Sequenced input: peripheral blood. This TCR was sampled from a woman in her seventies with COVID-19, enrolled during active disease. The CDR3 bases are TGTGCCAGCTCACCTTCGACTACGAACACCGGGGAGCTGTTTTTT. Translation: CASSPSTTNTGELFF. Filled out from reference TRBV18 and TRBJ2-2, the complete variable domain reads NAGVMQNPRHLVRRRGQEARLRCSPMKGHSHVYWYRQLPEEGLKFMVYLQKENIIDESGMPKERFSAEFPKEGPSILRIQQVVRGDSAAYFCASSPSTTNTGELFFGEGSRLTVL.